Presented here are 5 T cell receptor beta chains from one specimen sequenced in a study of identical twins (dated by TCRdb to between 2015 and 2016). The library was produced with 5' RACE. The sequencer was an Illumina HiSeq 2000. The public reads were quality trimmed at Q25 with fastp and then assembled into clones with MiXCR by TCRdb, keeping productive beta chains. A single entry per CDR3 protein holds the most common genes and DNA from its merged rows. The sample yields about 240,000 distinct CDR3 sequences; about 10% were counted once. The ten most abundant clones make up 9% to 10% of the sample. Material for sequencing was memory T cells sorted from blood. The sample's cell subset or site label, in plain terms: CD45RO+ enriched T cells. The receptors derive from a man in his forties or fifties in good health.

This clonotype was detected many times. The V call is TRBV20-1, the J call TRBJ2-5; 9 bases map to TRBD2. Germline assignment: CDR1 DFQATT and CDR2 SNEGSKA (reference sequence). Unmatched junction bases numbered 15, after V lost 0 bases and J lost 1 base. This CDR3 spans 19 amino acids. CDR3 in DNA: TGCAGTGCTAGAGATTGGGAGAGGGTAATAGCGGGAGCCCAAGAGACCCAGTACTTC. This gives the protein CSARDWERVIAGAQETQYF.

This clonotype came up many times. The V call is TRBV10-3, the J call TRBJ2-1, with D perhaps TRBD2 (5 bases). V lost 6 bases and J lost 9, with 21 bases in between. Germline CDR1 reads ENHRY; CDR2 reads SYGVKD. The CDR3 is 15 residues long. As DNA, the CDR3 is TGTGCCATCAGAGAGGTTCAAGCCCCCGAGGGTGAGCAGTTCTTC. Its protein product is CAIREVQAPEGEQFF.

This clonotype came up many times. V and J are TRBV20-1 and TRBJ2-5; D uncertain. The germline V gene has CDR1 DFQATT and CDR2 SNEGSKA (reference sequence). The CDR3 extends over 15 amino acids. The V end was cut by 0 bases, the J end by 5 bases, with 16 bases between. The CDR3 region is CSARDILAVGETQYF. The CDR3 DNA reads TGCAGTGCTAGAGATATCTTAGCAGTCGGGGAGACCCAGTACTTC.

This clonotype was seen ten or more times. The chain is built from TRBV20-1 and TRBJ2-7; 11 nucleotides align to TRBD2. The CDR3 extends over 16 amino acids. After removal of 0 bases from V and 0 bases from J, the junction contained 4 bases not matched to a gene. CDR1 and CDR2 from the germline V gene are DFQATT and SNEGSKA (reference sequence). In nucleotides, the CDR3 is TGCAGTGCTAGAGATAGTACTAGCGGGGGCTCCTACGAGCAGTACTTC. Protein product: CSARDSTSGGSYEQYF.

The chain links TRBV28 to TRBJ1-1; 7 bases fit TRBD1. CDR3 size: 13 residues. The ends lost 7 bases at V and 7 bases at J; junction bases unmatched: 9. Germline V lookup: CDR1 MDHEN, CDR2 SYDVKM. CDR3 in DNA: TGTGCCAGCATAAAACAGGGGAGACGTGAAGCTTTCTTT. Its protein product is CASIKQGRREAFF. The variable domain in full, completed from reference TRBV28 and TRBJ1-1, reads DVKVTQSSRYLVKRTGEKVFLECVQDMDHENMFWYRQDPGLGLRLIYFSYDVKMKEKGDIPEGYSVSREKKERFSLILESASTNQTSMYLCASIKQGRREAFFGQGTRLTVV.